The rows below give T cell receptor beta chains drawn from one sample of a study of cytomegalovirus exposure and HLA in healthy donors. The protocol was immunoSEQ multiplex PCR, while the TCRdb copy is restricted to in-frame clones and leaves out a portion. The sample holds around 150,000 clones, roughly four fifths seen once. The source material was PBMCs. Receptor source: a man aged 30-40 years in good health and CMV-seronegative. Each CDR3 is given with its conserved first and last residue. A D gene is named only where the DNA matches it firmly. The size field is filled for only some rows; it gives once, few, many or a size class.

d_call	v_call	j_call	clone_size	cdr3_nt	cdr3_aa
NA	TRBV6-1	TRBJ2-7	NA	TGTGCCAGCAGTGAAGCTACAGGTATTTACGAGCAGTACTTC	CASSEATGIYEQYF
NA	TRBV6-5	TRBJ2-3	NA	TGTGCCAGCAGTTCTGCGGGAAGGGGCGCAGATACGCAGTATTTT	CASSSAGRGADTQYF
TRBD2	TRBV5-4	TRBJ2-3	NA	TGTGCCAGCAGCTTGGGGGCGTATCTGCGGGGGACTAGCACAGATACGCAGTATTTT	CASSLGAYLRGTSTDTQYF
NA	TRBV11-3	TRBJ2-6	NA	TGTGCCAACAGCCCCTCCTCTGGGGCCAACGTCCTGACTTTC	CANSPSSGANVLTF
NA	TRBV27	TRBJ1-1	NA	TGTGCCAGCAGTTTTGGTGCGGGGGGCCTATATGAAGCTTTCTTT	CASSFGAGGLYEAFF
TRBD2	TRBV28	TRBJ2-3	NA	TGTGCCAGCACTGATAGCGGGCGGGCAGATACGCAGTATTTT	CASTDSGRADTQYF
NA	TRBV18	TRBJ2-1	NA	TGTGCCAGCTACATCAGGGACAATGAGCAGTTCTTC	CASYIRDNEQFF
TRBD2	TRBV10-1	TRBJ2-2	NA	TGCGCCAGCAGTAAGACTAGCGGGAACACCGGGGAGCTGTTTTTT	CASSKTSGNTGELFF
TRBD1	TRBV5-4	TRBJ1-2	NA	TGTGCCAGCAGCTTGGACGGACAGGGAATTGGCTACACCTTC	CASSLDGQGIGYTF
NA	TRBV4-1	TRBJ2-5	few	TGCGCCAGCAGCCAACTTACTGGGGGGCAAGAGACCCAGTACTTC	CASSQLTGGQETQYF
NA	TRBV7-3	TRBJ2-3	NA	TGTGCCAGCAGCCCTACTCAGGCAGGGCTCAGCACAGATACGCAGTATTTT	CASSPTQAGLSTDTQYF
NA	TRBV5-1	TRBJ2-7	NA	TGCGCCAGCAGCGCCGACAGGCAATACTCCTACGAGCAGTACTTC	CASSADRQYSYEQYF
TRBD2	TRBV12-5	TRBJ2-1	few	TGTGCTAGTGATAACCCGACTAGCGGGAGGAGTAATGAGCAGTTCTTC	CASDNPTSGRSNEQFF
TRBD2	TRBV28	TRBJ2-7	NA	TGTGCCAGCAACGGGGGGGCCCTGAGAGGAGAGCAGTACTTC	CASNGGALRGEQYF
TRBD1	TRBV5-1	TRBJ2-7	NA	TGCGCCAGCACCCTGGACAGGGAGTGGTCCGAGCAGTACTTC	CASTLDREWSEQYF
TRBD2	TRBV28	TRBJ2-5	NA	TGTGCCAGCAGTCAGGGGCGCGGACTAGCGGGAAAAGAGACCCAGTACTTC	CASSQGRGLAGKETQYF
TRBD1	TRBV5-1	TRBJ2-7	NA	TGCGCCAGCAGCCTTTCGGGACAGGGGTCCTACGAGCAGTACTTC	CASSLSGQGSYEQYF
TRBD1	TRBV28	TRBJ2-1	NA	TGTGCCAGCAGGGGACAGGCGACATACAATGAGCAGTTCTTC	CASRGQATYNEQFF
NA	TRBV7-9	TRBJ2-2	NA	TGTGCCAGCAGCTTACCGGCGGAAAACACCGGGGAGCTGTTTTTT	CASSLPAENTGELFF
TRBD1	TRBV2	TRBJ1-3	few	TGTGCCAGCAGTGACCAAACAGGGGTTGGAAACACCATATATTTT	CASSDQTGVGNTIYF
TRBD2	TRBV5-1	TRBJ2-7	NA	TGCGCCAGCAGTGGGAGCGGGGCGAACTACGAGCAGTACTTC	CASSGSGANYEQYF
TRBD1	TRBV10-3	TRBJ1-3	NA	TGTGCCATCACCTCGGAACAGGGGCTTGGAAACACCATATATTTT	CAITSEQGLGNTIYF
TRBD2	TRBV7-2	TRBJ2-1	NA	TGTGCCAGCAGCTTAGTCACGGGGAGGACTAGCGGGAGGGCCGGGCAGTTCTTC	CASSLVTGRTSGRAGQFF
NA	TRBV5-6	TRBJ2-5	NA	TGTGCCAGCAGCTTGTTTTACGCAGGGGCAGAGACCCAGTACTTC	CASSLFYAGAETQYF
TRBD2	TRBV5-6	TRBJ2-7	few	TGTGCCAGCAGGGATGGGATAGCGGGACATGGCGACGAGCAGTACTTC	CASRDGIAGHGDEQYF
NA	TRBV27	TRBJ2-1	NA	TGTGCCAGCGGCCCAGGGCAGGGGTTCAATGAGCAGTTCTTC	CASGPGQGFNEQFF
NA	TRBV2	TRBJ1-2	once	TGTGCCAGCAGTGGGAGAACGAGGAGTGGCTACACCTTC	CASSGRTRSGYTF
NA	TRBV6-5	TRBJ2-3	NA	TGTGCCAGCACCCCCCCAGGGTCCACAGATACGCAGTATTTT	CASTPPGSTDTQYF
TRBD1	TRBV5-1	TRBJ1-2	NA	TGCGCCAGCAGACCGGGACAGGGGGTAGATGGCTACACCTTC	CASRPGQGVDGYTF
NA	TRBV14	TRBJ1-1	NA	TGTGCCAGCAGCCAACCACTCCAGGGTTCCACTGAAGCTTTCTTT	CASSQPLQGSTEAFF
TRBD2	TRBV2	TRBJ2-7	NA	TGTGCCAGCAGCAAGGACAGCTCCGGGACTAGCCCTTCCTACGAGCAGTACTTC	CASSKDSSGTSPSYEQYF
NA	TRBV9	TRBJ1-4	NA	TGTGCCAGCAGCAAAGATCAGGGTCCTGGTGAAAAACTGTTTTTT	CASSKDQGPGEKLFF
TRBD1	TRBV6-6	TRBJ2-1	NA	TGTGCCAGCAGTCAAGACAGGGGCTCCTACAATGAGCAGTTCTTC	CASSQDRGSYNEQFF
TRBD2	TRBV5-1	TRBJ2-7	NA	TGCGCCAGCCGAAGTAGCGGGAGTTACGAGCAGTACTTC	CASRSSGSYEQYF
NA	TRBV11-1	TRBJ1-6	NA	TGTGCCAGCAGCTTCGGGGGGAACAATTCACCCCTCCACTTT	CASSFGGNNSPLHF
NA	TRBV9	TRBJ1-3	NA	TGTGCCAGCAGCGTTCGGGTCTTGTCTGGAAACACCATATATTTT	CASSVRVLSGNTIYF
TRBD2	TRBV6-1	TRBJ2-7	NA	TGTGCCAGCAGTGTCGCGCCGGGAGGGGTCAACGAGCAGTACTTC	CASSVAPGGVNEQYF
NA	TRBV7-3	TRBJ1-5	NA	TGTGCCAGCAGCTGGGACATCAATCAGCCCCAGCATTTT	CASSWDINQPQHF
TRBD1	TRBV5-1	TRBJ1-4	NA	TGCGCCAGCAGCACGGGCCCGGGACAGGCGTTCGAAAAACTGTTTTTT	CASSTGPGQAFEKLFF
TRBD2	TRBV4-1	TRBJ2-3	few	TGCGCCAGCAGTCGACTAGCGGGAGGAAACACAGATACGCAGTATTTT	CASSRLAGGNTDTQYF